This T cell receptor beta chain was sequenced during a study of blood T cell repertoires in COVID-19. Study context: Samples of COVID-19 (acute and convalescent) were obtained from the United States, Italy and Spain.

The germline V gene has CDR1 LGHNT and CDR2 FRNRAP. The CDR3 has 15 residues. The J segment lost 5 bases and the V segment lost 5 bases, leaving 9 bases of the junction unmatched. This clone was seen a few times. In the study's own analysis: How many nucleated cells were present was estimated from reference gene primer amplification. The protocol was immunoSEQ multiplex PCR, while the TCRdb copy is restricted to in-frame clones and leaves out a portion. Clone size and the V and J calls come from that table; the DNA yielded D and trimming. The sample carries about 130,000 clones, more than 80% recorded once.

This receptor was identified in a human donor in a cohort sampled during active COVID-19. Sample: peripheral blood. V is TRBV12-5 and J is TRBJ2-5; 9 nucleotides match TRBD1. DNA for the CDR3: TGTGCTAGTGGTACCGGGACAGGGTCGGTGGAGACCCAGTACTTC. It translates to CASGTGTGSVETQYF.